This paragraph covers one T cell receptor beta chain sequence. The data are from a study of technical replicates of blood from several donors. Sequencing was performed with immunoSEQ multiplex PCR; in TCRdb, only in-frame clones are kept and a portion is missing. The table shows around 80,000 clones, with 98% occurring only once. Germline lookup yields CDR1 MDHEN and CDR2 SYDVKM. This CDR3 spans 13 amino acids. V dropped 3 bases and J dropped 5 bases, with 10 bases sitting between them. The receptor was isolated from a human donor in good health. V gene TRBV28 combines with J gene TRBJ1-1; TRBD1 is a possible D gene (6 bases). The specimen sequenced was T cells isolated from PBMCs. The CDR3 sequence: CASSFQGKTEAFF. The CDR3 bases are TGTGCCAGCAGTTTTCAGGGGAAAACTGAAGCTTTCTTT.